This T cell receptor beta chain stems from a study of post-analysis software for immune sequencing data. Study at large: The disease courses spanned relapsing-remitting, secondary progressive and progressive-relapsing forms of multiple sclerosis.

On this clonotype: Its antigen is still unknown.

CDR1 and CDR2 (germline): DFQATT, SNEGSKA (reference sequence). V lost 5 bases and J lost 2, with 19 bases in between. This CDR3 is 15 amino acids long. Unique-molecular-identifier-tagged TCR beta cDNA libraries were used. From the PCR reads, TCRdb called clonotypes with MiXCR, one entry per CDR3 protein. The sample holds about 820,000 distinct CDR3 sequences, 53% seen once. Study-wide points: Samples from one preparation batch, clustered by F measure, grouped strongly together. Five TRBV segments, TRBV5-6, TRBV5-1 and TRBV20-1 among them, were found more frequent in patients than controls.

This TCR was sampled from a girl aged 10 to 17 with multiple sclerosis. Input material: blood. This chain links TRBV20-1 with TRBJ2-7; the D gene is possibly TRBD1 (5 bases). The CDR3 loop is CSAALTPTATYEQYF. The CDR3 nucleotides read TGCAGTGCTGCCCTAACCCCGACAGCAACCTACGAGCAGTACTTC.